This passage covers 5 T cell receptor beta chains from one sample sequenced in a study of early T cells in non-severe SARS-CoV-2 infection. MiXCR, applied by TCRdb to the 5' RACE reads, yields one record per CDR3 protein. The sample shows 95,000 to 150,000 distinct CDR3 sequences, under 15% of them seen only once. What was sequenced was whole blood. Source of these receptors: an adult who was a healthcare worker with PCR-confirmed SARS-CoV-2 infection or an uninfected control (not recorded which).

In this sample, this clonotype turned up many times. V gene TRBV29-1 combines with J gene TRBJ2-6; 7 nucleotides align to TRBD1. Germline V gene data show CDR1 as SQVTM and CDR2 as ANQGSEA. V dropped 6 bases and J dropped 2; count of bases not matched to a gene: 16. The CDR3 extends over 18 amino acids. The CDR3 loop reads CSVSGTDISLTGANVLTF. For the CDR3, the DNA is TGCAGCGTATCAGGGACAGACATAAGCCTAACTGGGGCCAACGTCCTGACTTTC. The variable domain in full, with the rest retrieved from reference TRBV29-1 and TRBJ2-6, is SAVISQKPSRDICQRGTSLTIQCQVDSQVTMMFWYRQQPGQSLTLIATANQGSEATYESGFVIDKFPISRPNLTFSTLTVSNMSPEDSSIYLCSVSGTDISLTGANVLTFGAGSRLTVL.

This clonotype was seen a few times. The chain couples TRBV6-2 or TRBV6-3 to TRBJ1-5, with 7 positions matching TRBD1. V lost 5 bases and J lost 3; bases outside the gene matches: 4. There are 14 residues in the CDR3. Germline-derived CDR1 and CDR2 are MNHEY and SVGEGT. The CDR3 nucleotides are TGTGCCAGCAGTAGACAGGGAGACAATCAGCCCCAGCATTTT. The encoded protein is CASSRQGDNQPQHF.

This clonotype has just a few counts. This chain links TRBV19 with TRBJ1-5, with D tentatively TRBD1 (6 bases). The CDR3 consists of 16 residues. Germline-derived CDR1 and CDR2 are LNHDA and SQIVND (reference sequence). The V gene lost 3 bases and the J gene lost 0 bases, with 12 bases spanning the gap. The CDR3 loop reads CASSIAGGYSNQPQHF. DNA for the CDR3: TGTGCCAGTAGTATTGCGGGGGGCTATAGCAATCAGCCCCAGCATTTT.

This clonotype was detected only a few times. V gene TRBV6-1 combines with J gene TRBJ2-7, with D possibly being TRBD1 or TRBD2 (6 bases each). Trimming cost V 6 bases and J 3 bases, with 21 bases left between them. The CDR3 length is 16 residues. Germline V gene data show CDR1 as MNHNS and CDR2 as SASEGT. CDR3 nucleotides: TGTGCCAGCAGGACTGAACCCCGGGGGCCCCTCTACGAGCAGTACTTC. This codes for CASRTEPRGPLYEQYF.

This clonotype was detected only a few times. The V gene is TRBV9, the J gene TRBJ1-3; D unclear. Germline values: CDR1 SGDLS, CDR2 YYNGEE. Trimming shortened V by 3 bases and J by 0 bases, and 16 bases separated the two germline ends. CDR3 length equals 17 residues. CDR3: CASSASRKGFSGNTIYF. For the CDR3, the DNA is TGTGCCAGCAGCGCCAGTCGTAAGGGATTCTCTGGAAACACCATATATTTT.